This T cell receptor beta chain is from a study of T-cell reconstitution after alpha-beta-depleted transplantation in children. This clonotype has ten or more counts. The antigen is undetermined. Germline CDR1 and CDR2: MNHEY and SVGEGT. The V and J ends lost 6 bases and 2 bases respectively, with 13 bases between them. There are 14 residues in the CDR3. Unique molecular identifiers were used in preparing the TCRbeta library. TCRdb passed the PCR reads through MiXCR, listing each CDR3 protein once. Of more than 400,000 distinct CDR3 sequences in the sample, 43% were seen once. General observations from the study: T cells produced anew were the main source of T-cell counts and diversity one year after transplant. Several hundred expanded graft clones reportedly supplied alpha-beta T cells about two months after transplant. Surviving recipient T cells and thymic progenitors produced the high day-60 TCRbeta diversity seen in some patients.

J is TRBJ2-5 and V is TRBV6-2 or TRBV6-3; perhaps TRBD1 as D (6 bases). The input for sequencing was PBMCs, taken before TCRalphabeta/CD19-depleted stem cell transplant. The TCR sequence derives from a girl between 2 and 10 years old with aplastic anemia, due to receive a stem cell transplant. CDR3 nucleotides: TGTGCCAGCAGAATCCAGGGGAATCAAGAGACCCAGTACTTC. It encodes CASRIQGNQETQYF.